Sequencing of this T cell receptor beta chain was carried out in a study of shared clonotypes between healthy human individuals. Study-wide context: Plates per donor: three CD4 naive, three CD4 memory, two CD8 naive, one CD8 memory. Notes on the study in general: Compared with clonotypes that all four donors shared, non-shared clonotypes had lower generation probabilities.

In replicate PCRs of sorted subsets, approximately 190 ng DNA, approximately 28,000 T cell genomes, was used. The protocol was immunoSEQ multiplex PCR, while the TCRdb copy is restricted to in-frame clones and leaves out a portion. Among around 1.6 million clones listed, 95% to 99% were seen once. About this clone itself: What it binds is unknown.

Germline lookup yields CDR1 SGHTA and CDR2 FQGNSA. This CDR3 is built from 16 residues. Trimming took 5 bases from V and 5 from J; bases not matched to a gene: 7. The chain has TRBV7-2 and TRBJ2-7; TRBD2 matches at 15 bases. The sequence was obtained from a man aged 25-40 years in good health. Sequencing was carried out using naive CD4+ T cells sorted from blood. Subset noted: CD45RA+ positively selected. In nucleotides, the CDR3 is TGTGCCAGCAGCACGGGGACTAGCGGGAGGTTCGACGAGCAGTACTTC. Its protein product is CASSTGTSGRFDEQYF.